Shown below are 28 T cell receptor beta chains from a single sample sequenced in a study of shared clonotypes between healthy human individuals (TCRdb year 2020). The library was made by the immunoSEQ multiplex PCR assay. TCRdb limited this immuneACCESS table to in-frame rearrangements with V and J called. A share of clones is missing; checked studies link under half to unresolved V genes, and the rest is unexplained. This sample has more than 1.2 million clones in its table, and approximately 98.5% of those were observed once. About 0.34% of the sample is taken by the ten largest. Sequencing was carried out using naive CD4+ T cells sorted from blood. Read against the paper, the sample's cell subset or site label means: CD45RA+ positively selected. The receptors here all came from a man aged 25-45 years in good health.

This chain uses TRBV6-6 with TRBJ2-6; no clear D gene. The V end lost 8 bases, the J end lost 1 base, and 15 bases lay between the germline ends. CDR1 MNHNY and CDR2 SVGAGI come from the germline V gene (reference sequence). This CDR3 is built from 16 residues. CDR3 protein: CASVVYRESGANVLTF. CDR3 nucleotides: TGTGCCAGCGTGGTTTATAGAGAGTCTGGGGCCAACGTCCTGACTTTC.

The chain combines TRBV6-1 with TRBJ2-7, with unresolved D. The CDR3 totals 13 residues. Germline loops: CDR1 MNHNS, CDR2 SASEGT. The V end was cut by 4 bases, the J end by 1 base, with 8 bases between. This chain's CDR3 is CASSVELSYEQYF. The CDR3 region has the DNA TGTGCCAGCAGTGTAGAGCTTTCCTACGAGCAGTACTTC.

V usage is TRBV7-2 and J usage is TRBJ1-1; D is possibly TRBD1 (5 bases). CDR1 SGHTA and CDR2 FQGNSA come from the germline V gene. The CDR3 is 14 amino acids. V was cut by 0 bases and J by 6 bases, with 11 bases left in between. The CDR3 sequence: CASSLARTGAEAFF. CDR3 DNA: TGTGCCAGCAGCTTAGCCCGAACAGGCGCTGAAGCTTTCTTT.

This chain joins TRBV7-8 and TRBJ2-7; D gene ambiguous. The V and J ends lost 5 bases and 5 bases respectively, with 16 bases between them. Germline-derived CDR1 and CDR2 are SGHVS and FQNEAQ. CDR3 length: 14 amino acids. This chain's CDR3 is CASSTAELTHEQYF. Here the CDR3 DNA reads TGTGCCAGCAGCACTGCTGAGTTGACACACGAGCAGTACTTC.

The rearrangement links TRBV5-1 to TRBJ2-3, with D perhaps matching TRBD1 (6 bases). The CDR3 is made up of 14 amino acids. Germline V gene lookup returns CDR1 SGHRS and CDR2 YFSETQ. V lost 4 bases to trimming and J lost 5 bases, with 14 bases between them. The CDR3 DNA reads as TGCGCCAGCAGCCCAGACTGGGGGCGAGATACGCAGTATTTT. Amino acids: CASSPDWGRDTQYF.

The chain carries TRBV5-1 and TRBJ2-7; TRBD2 agrees at 10 bases. CDR1 is SGHRS, CDR2 YFSETQ, per germline. The CDR3 is made up of 14 amino acids. With V trimmed by 4 bases and J by 4 bases, 5 bases remained unmatched. The CDR3 nucleotides read TGCGCCAGCAGCGTCACTAGCGGGATTTACGAGCAGTACTTC. This gives the protein CASSVTSGIYEQYF.

This chain connects TRBV7-2 to TRBJ2-2; a weak D match, TRBD2 (5 bases). Germline assignment: CDR1 SGHTA and CDR2 FQGNSA. The CDR3 covers 17 residues. The ends were cut back, 2 bases at V and 3 bases at J, with 16 bases in the middle. The CDR3 protein is CASSLRARATYTGELFF. In nucleotides, the CDR3 is TGTGCCAGCAGCTTACGGGCGAGGGCGACCTACACCGGGGAGCTGTTTTTT.

The V gene is TRBV29-1, the J gene TRBJ1-2, with 7 bases aligning to TRBD1. This CDR3 contains 12 residues. Germline loops: CDR1 SQVTM, CDR2 ANQGSEA. V gave up 7 bases and J gave up 3 bases; unmatched junction bases: 5. The CDR3 DNA sequence: TGCAGCGCCACGGGACAGTACTATGGCTACACCTTC. Amino acid sequence: CSATGQYYGYTF.

V usage is TRBV9 and J usage is TRBJ1-5, with TRBD1 matching 8 bases. Germline lookup yields CDR1 SGDLS and CDR2 YYNGEE. The CDR3 runs 15 residues. With V trimmed by 8 bases and J by 1 base, 8 bases remained unmatched. The CDR3 is CARRRTGMSNQPQHF. CDR3 sequence (DNA): TGTGCCAGACGTAGGACAGGGATGAGCAATCAGCCCCAGCATTTT. Combining the CDR3 with reference TRBV9 and TRBJ1-5 gives the whole variable domain DSGVTQTPKHLITATGQRVTLRCSPRSGDLSVYWYQQSLDQGLQFLIQYYNGEERAKGNILERFSAQQFPDLHSELNLSSLELGDSALYFCARRRTGMSNQPQHFGDGTRLSIL.

The gene calls are TRBV29-1 and TRBJ2-1; 7 positions match TRBD1. Germline CDR1 reads SQVTM; CDR2 reads ANQGSEA. The CDR3 totals 16 residues. V dropped 2 bases and J dropped 4; count of bases not matched to a gene: 11. This chain's CDR3 is CSVELGTGTVYNEQFF. The CDR3 region has the DNA TGCAGCGTTGAACTAGGCACCGGGACAGTTTACAATGAGCAGTTCTTC.

This clone was found once. The chain recombines TRBV6-6 with TRBJ1-5; 7 bases align to TRBD1. The CDR3 has 13 residues. Germline V gives CDR1 MNHNY, CDR2 SVGAGI (reference sequence). The V gene end was trimmed by 5 bases and the J gene end by 6 bases; junction bases not matched to a gene: 4. This CDR3 reads CASSRQGSQPQHF. The CDR3 region has the DNA TGTGCCAGCAGTAGACAGGGTTCTCAGCCCCAGCATTTT.

Comments on this clone: Different DNA sequences within this sample yield the same CDR3. The genes are TRBV5-1 and TRBJ2-3; 7 nucleotides agree with TRBD2. The CDR3 spans 14 residues. CDR1 is SGHRS, CDR2 YFSETQ, per germline. The V gene end was trimmed by 0 bases and the J gene end by 4 bases; junction bases not matched to a gene: 2. CDR3: CASSLAGGPDTQYF. For the CDR3, the DNA is TGCGCCAGCAGCTTGGCGGGAGGACCAGATACGCAGTATTTT.

The rearrangement links TRBV5-4 to TRBJ2-5, with D possibly being TRBD1 (6 bases). CDR1 is SGHNT, CDR2 YYREEE, per germline (reference sequence). V was trimmed by 3 bases and J by 5 bases, leaving 20 bases between them. This CDR3 has 16 amino acids. CDR3 in DNA: TGTGCCAGCAGCTCGAGGGGGACGGTAAGGATCGAGACCCAGTACTTC. It encodes CASSSRGTVRIETQYF.

On this clone: The same CDR3 arises from other DNA sequences in this sample as well. In DNA form, the CDR3 reads TGTGCCAGCAGCGGACAGAAGGAGACCCAGTACTTC. It yields the protein CASSGQKETQYF. V gene TRBV2 combines with J gene TRBJ2-5; perhaps TRBD1 as D (6 bases). Germline CDR1 and CDR2: SNHLY and FYNNEI. The CDR3 sequence is 12 residues long. Trimming cost V 6 bases and J 5 bases, with 10 bases left between them.

The chain carries TRBV19 and TRBJ2-1; D unclear. From germline, CDR1 is LNHDA and CDR2 SQIVND (reference sequence). This CDR3 comprises 13 residues. CDR3 nucleotides: TGTGCTAGGGTCCAGTGGGTTTACAATGAGCAGTTCTTC. Translating gives CARVQWVYNEQFF.

The chain links TRBV7-2 to TRBJ2-7; D is possibly TRBD1 (6 bases). CDR1 is SGHTA and CDR2 is FQGNSA in the germline V gene. The CDR3 runs 14 residues. The V and J ends lost 5 bases and 3 bases respectively, with 14 bases between them. The CDR3: CASSRGTEIYEQYF. The CDR3 DNA is TGTGCCAGCAGCAGGGGGACGGAGATCTACGAGCAGTACTTC.

The gene calls are TRBV2 and TRBJ2-7; 10 nucleotides align to TRBD2. Germline V lookup: CDR1 SNHLY, CDR2 FYNNEI. The CDR3 consists of 17 residues. V gave up 8 bases and J gave up 0 bases; unmatched junction bases: 13. The CDR3 sequence: CASRSVAGGLSSYEQYF. DNA of the CDR3: TGTGCCAGCCGGTCCGTAGCGGGAGGCCTTAGCTCCTACGAGCAGTACTTC.

The chain uses TRBV6-5 and TRBJ1-5; no firm D call. The CDR3 runs to 14 residues. With 0 bases removed from V and 4 bases from J, the gap between germline ends came to 7 bases. Germline CDR1 MNHEY, CDR2 SVGAGI. The CDR3 bases are TGTGCCAGCAGTTACTCGAGTGCGAATCAGCCCCAGCATTTT. Its protein product is CASSYSSANQPQHF.

This clone appeared a single time. The chain carries TRBV4-1 and TRBJ2-5; TRBD2 aligns across 9 bases. The J segment lost 0 bases and the V segment lost 1 base, leaving 3 bases of the junction unmatched. CDR3 size: 16 residues. Germline CDR1 reads MGHRA; CDR2 reads YSYEKL. The CDR3 is CASSQASGAYQETQYF. The CDR3 nucleotides are TGCGCCAGCAGCCAAGCTAGCGGGGCGTACCAAGAGACCCAGTACTTC.

The rearrangement links TRBV6-1 to TRBJ1-5; D gene unclear. The CDR3 runs to 14 residues. The V and J ends lost 5 bases and 0 bases respectively, with 8 bases between them. The germline V gene encodes CDR1 MNHNS and CDR2 SASEGT. The CDR3, as DNA: TGTGCCAGCAGTAGGGTTCATAGCAATCAGCCCCAGCATTTT. This translates into CASSRVHSNQPQHF.

This chain links TRBV6-1 with TRBJ1-2, with a weak D call TRBD1 (5 bases). Trimming took 10 bases from V and 8 from J, leaving 23 bases between them. Per germline, CDR1 MNHNS and CDR2 SASEGT. The CDR3 contains 14 residues. DNA of the CDR3: TGTGCCACCGGGGTCAGGCAGGGATCGGGAGGCTACACCTTC. It encodes CATGVRQGSGGYTF.

The CDR3 sequence: CASSEGVRVQFF. The CDR3 nucleotides are TGCGCCAGCAGTGAAGGGGTCAGGGTGCAGTTCTTC. The chain carries TRBV10-1 and TRBJ2-1, with a tentative D call TRBD1 (5 bases). This CDR3 region has 12 residues. Trimming pared 3 bases from V and 12 bases from J, leaving 12 bases between. Looked up from germline, CDR1 is WNHNN and CDR2 is SYGVQD (reference sequence).

This clone has a single count. Other DNA sequences from this sample encode an identical CDR3 as well. The DNA for the CDR3 is TGTGCCAGCAGCTTGGGACTAGACTCCTACGAGCAGTACTTC. Its translation: CASSLGLDSYEQYF. The chain joins TRBV5-4 to TRBJ2-7; D might be TRBD2 (6 bases). V gave up 0 bases and J gave up 0 bases, with 7 bases separating them. The CDR3 totals 14 residues. Looked up from germline, CDR1 is SGHNT and CDR2 is YYREEE (reference sequence).

The V gene is TRBV9, the J gene TRBJ2-2; 11 nucleotides line up with TRBD2. V lost 3 bases and J lost 6; bases outside the gene matches: 7. CDR1 and CDR2 from the germline V gene are SGDLS and YYNGEE. The CDR3 is 16 amino acids. CDR3 protein: CASSALAGGHSGELFF. The CDR3 coding sequence is TGTGCCAGCAGCGCTTTAGCGGGAGGGCACTCCGGGGAGCTGTTTTTT.

J is TRBJ1-3 and V is TRBV6-1; D remains ambiguous. Germline CDR1 MNHNS, CDR2 SASEGT. The CDR3 spans 14 residues. Trimming removed 4 bases from V and 0 bases from J, with 7 bases in between. In nucleotides, the CDR3 is TGTGCCAGCAGTGTGTACAGCTCTGGAAACACCATATATTTT. Protein: CASSVYSSGNTIYF.

The chain links TRBV5-6 to TRBJ1-2; D may be TRBD1 (6 bases). Trimming removed 0 bases from V and 7 bases from J, with 7 bases in between. The CDR3 runs to 12 residues. CDR1 SGHDT and CDR2 YYEEEE come from the germline V gene. The CDR3 DNA sequence: TGTGCCAGCAGCTTGGAACAGGGTGGCTACACCTTC. It encodes CASSLEQGGYTF.

The V call is TRBV2, the J call TRBJ1-2, with a weak D call TRBD1 (6 bases). Germline loops: CDR1 SNHLY, CDR2 FYNNEI. This CDR3 has 13 amino acids. V shed 2 bases and J shed 2 bases, with 6 bases lying between them. CDR3 nucleotides: TGTGCCAGCAGTGAACAGGGGAACTATGGCTACACCTTC. Residues: CASSEQGNYGYTF.

The V and J genes are TRBV29-1 and TRBJ2-3; D gene ambiguous. Germline CDR1 and CDR2: SQVTM and ANQGSEA. The V end lost 6 bases, the J end lost 5 bases, and 12 bases lay between the germline ends. This CDR3 spans 12 amino acids. Here the CDR3 reads CSVRKVRDTQYF. In nucleotides, the CDR3 is TGCAGCGTGAGAAAAGTGAGAGATACGCAGTATTTT.